This T cell receptor beta chain is from a study of cytomegalovirus exposure and HLA in healthy donors (dated by TCRdb to the late 2010s). Turning to the overall study: An earlier analysis of 587 of the donors reported about 260 Gb of sequence data and 95 million to 140 million unique TCR beta sequences obtained from roughly 170 million T cells. An early release that covered more than 550 HLA-typed donors contained approximately 300 gigabases of sequencing data and roughly 84 million unique TCR sequences. Four to six DR-DQ haplotypes were handled as single units for association and clustering, since linkage in the cohort was strong. The number of typed donors differed by locus: about 620-640 for A, B, C, DRB1 and DQB1; some 500 for DQA1; 600 to 610 for DPA1; and roughly 490 for DPB1. Among about 400 genotyped donors of the cohort, an average of around 250,000 unique TCR beta nucleotide sequences was sequenced per donor, of which approximately 19% were non-productive. To predict cytomegalovirus infection status, the study brought together high-throughput TCR immunosequencing, statistical association of individual TCRs with disease status, and machine learning. The study profiled the T cell repertoires of fewer than 850 subjects by immunosequencing and related them to cytomegalovirus serostatus. To study patterns of TCR occurrence, a later analysis re-analyzed previously published TCR beta repertoires from under 750 donors and added high-resolution HLA genotyping. Of the 300 to 500 genotyped donors, over 80% were placed in the genetic ancestry cluster associated with self-reported Caucasian donors. Every discovery cohort repertoire had been produced on one sequencing platform. An earlier analysis of around 580 of the donors used high-throughput TCR beta sequencing to judge whether each TCR beta V gene segment behaved as functional or pseudogenic. In addition to the first cohort of 650 to 800 subjects, a separate validation cohort of 120 different subjects was used. A later genetic analysis used genome-wide SNP genotypes for about three fifths of the 666 donors, treating that subset as a discovery cohort. Rather than using new phenotypic data, the later analysis identified candidate immune exposures from TCR beta sequences and from how often those sequences occurred across donors. The study was designed to test whether signatures of past pathogen exposure could be identified by cataloging public T cell receptors. HLA typing included class I and class II loci at four-digit resolution. Donor age, sex, ethnicity and CMV serostatus were collected together with the repertoire data.

A note on this clone: No cognate antigen has been identified for it. Per-nucleotide qualities are absent, and no much larger clonotype sits a single base away.

Library generation was performed with the immunoSEQ multiplex PCR assay. A mixture of 60 forward primers for TCR Vbeta segments and 13 reverse primers for TCR Jbeta segments was used in the multiplex PCR. A multiplex PCR assay on genomic DNA amplified the CDR3 region of rearranged TCR beta genes. On the Illumina HiSeq System, the amplified TCR beta libraries were sequenced as 87-base-pair reads. Concerning the study's data processing: A later analysis tallied about 77 million unique TCR beta chains across the 550 to 850 repertoires, and some 10 million of those chains were shared by two or more donors. Raw reads were error-corrected and collapsed into unique sequences with a nearest-neighbor algorithm that merged closely related sequences to remove PCR and sequencing errors. Alignment of CDR3 sequences to IMGT reference sequences was used to assign V, D and J gene segments. For a sequence to be retained, at least a six-nucleotide match to both a V gene segment and a J gene segment was required. Rearrangements were called productive when the CDR3 lacked stop codons and stayed in frame with V and J; all others were non-productive. CDR3 was defined by IMGT convention, running from the second conserved V-encoded cysteine to the conserved J-encoded phenylalanine. Sequences without an unambiguous match to a single V gene segment were excluded from the earlier analysis of approximately 600 of the donors. In an earlier analysis of roughly 600 of the donors, a V segment was called functional when productive rearrangements were above 56.7%, and segregating when the standard deviation between donors exceeded 5%. A statistical classification framework was developed to diagnose cytomegalovirus status using the catalog of TCR beta chain sequences. A later analysis assigned V and J genes by comparing TCR nucleotide sequences with IMGT/GENE-DB human TR gene sequences. In a later analysis, CDR3 sequences and most-parsimonious VDJ recombination scenarios were assigned using the TCRdist pipeline. In a later analysis, every TCR beta chain was defined by the combination of its CDR3 amino acid sequence and its V-gene family, and reads without a unique V-gene family were dropped. A later analysis removed 450 to 600 highly shared, low-generation-probability nucleotide sequences to deal with suspected cross-contamination and a sequencing artifact. In a later analysis, a clonal expansion index for each public chain was calculated from normalized within-repertoire ranks of inferred template counts. In a later analysis, generation probabilities were computed with a VDJ recombination model fitted to out-of-frame rearrangements, and the resulting probabilities were checked against IGoR. In a later analysis, TCR-TCR, TCR-HLA and TCR-CMV co-occurrence was scored with hypergeometric tests, and a repertoire-size bias correction was applied to TCR pairs. In a later analysis, false discovery rates were estimated by permuting HLA or CMV assignments 20 times. In a later analysis, co-occurring TCRs were grouped using DBSCAN, with TCRdist sequence similarity added in when clustering inside HLA-allele-positive subsets. Co-occurrence clustering excluded repertoires with fewer than 30,000 or more than 120,000 public chains, plus five with anomalous nucleotide sharing. TCRdb retrieved this table from immuneACCESS and kept in-frame rearrangements only. Not all clones are present; in checked studies, unresolved V genes account for under half, and no reason is known for the remainder. That table supplies the V and J calls and clone size; D and trimming were determined from the DNA. This sample holds roughly 200,000 clones; around 80% were observed only once. The ten biggest clones cover approximately 0.69% of the sample.

Per the germline V gene (reference sequence), LNHDA is the CDR1 and SQIVND is the CDR2. Trimming takes 5 bases from V and 4 bases from J, and the germline ends sit 8 bases apart. Taken from cysteine to phenylalanine, the CDR3 has 12 residues. The read is trimmed to its CDR3 DNA, 36 bases read in frame from base 1. The paper as a whole reports these results and caveats: Compared with equally common non-associated chains, HLA-associated TCR beta chains in a later analysis were more clonally expanded and had lower generation probabilities. According to a later analysis, TCR association rates differed among HLA loci, with DRB1 alleles showing the most associated TCRs and HLA-C alleles showing the fewest. Presence/absence analyses assumed roughly uniform sequencing depth across donors, an assumption that may not hold. Most TCR sequences were seen in very few donors, while some public TCRs were found in many individuals. A group of highly shared sequence variants was considered likely to be a technical artifact of the sequencing pipeline. For the cohort, immune exposure information was limited to CMV serostatus. A later analysis associated about 17,000 TCR beta sequences with specific HLA alleles at a false discovery rate of 0.05. According to a later analysis, parvovirus B19, influenza, CMV and Epstein-Barr virus appeared linked to several top co-occurrence clusters. According to the authors, the approach could potentially be generalized to other disease states and immunological phenotypes. In vitro tests confirmed that a few of the cytomegalovirus-associated TCR beta chains recognize cytomegalovirus antigens. Strong co-occurrence of HLA alleles, especially DR and DQ, made assigning TCR associations to individual alleles difficult. The 87-base-pair reads could not distinguish some IMGT-functional V segments, including TRBV6-2 and TRBV6-3, so those segments were excluded. Most CMV-associated TCR beta chains appeared to be HLA-restricted in a later analysis, and the HLA associations seemed to be driven largely by CMV exposure. In a later genetic analysis, a missense DCLRE1C variant was associated with V-gene and J-gene trimming of TCR beta chains, and the association was replicated in an independent cohort. In the study, around 150 TCR beta chains were listed as associated with cytomegalovirus. In a later genetic analysis, fewer N-insertions in productive TCRs were reported among donors in an Asian-associated ancestry cluster than the roughly 700-donor mean. Because HLA typing was unavailable for some donors at each locus, only the typed subset was used in association tests. Broadly in line with IMGT annotations, most TCR beta V segments showed up in productive rearrangements about 87% or about 30% of the time in an earlier analysis of 450 to 750 of the donors. Linkage disequilibrium might explain the correlated functional status among segregating V segments, but an unknown experimental factor could not be ruled out. This cohort had only TCR beta chains sequenced, and the lack of alpha or paired-chain data limited which features could be detected. A further reported finding was that TCR beta sequences accurately predicted the HLA-A and HLA-B alleles for most subjects in the first cohort. Because counts were too low, 15 to 20 rarely observed V segments, including chromosome 9 orphons, were excluded from the earlier analysis of some 540 of the donors. Cytomegalovirus status was reported to be diagnosed by the classifier with high specificity and sensitivity in both the original and validation cohorts.

In total, 666 healthy bone marrow donors made up the cohort. Cohort members were all nominally healthy when sampled, although unrecorded immune exposures were likely present. The donor was CMV seronegative and belonged to the group of around 400 seronegative cohort members. A peripheral blood sample was provided by each donor, and peripheral blood mononuclear cells were used for TCR beta sequencing. The Qiagen DNeasy Blood Extraction Kit was used to extract genomic DNA from the blood cell samples. This sequence was found in a woman aged 40 to 50 in good health and CMV-seronegative. Sample: PBMCs. The rearranged chain carries TRBV19 and TRBJ1-2; a tentative D match to TRBD1 spans 6 bases. The CDR3 region: CASSSTGYGYTF. The bases read TGTGCCAGTAGTTCGACAGGCTATGGCTACACCTTC. When the CDR3 is completed using the reference TRBV19 and TRBJ1-2 genes on either side, the full variable domain is DGGITQSPKYLFRKEGQNVTLSCEQNLNHDAMYWYRQDPGQGLRLIYYSQIVNDFQKGDIAEGYSVSREKKESFPLTVTSAQKNPTAFYLCASSSTGYGYTFGSGTRLTVV.